The rows below give T cell receptor beta chains drawn from one sample of a study of T cell responses to AZD1222 COVID-19 vaccine. Only in-frame clones appear in the TCRdb table, and some are missing; sequencing was by immunoSEQ multiplex PCR. Among some 110,000 clones listed, over 80% were seen once. Sample: peripheral blood, taken on day 0 of AZD1222 vaccination. The origin of the receptors is an adult in good health. Each CDR3 is given with its conserved first and last residue. D genes are given only for firm matches. Expanded clones get a size class; other rows say once, few or many, or leave the size out.

size	V	J	D	DNA	CDR3
-	TRBV4-3	TRBJ2-1	TRBD2	TGCGCCAGCAGCCAAACTAGCGCAAGCTCCTACAATGAGCAGTTCTTC	CASSQTSASSYNEQFF
-	TRBV7-3	TRBJ2-3	TRBD2	TGTGCCAGCAGCTTACGGCTAGCGGGGGGGAAATATACGCAGTATTTT	CASSLRLAGGKYTQYF
once	TRBV24-1	TRBJ2-1	-	TGTGCCACCAGTGACCGATCCGGGCGCCTCAATGAGCAGTTCTTC	CATSDRSGRLNEQFF
-	TRBV24-1	TRBJ2-1	TRBD1	TGTGCCACCAGTGATTTAACCTCACAGGGGAAGTTCTTC	CATSDLTSQGKFF
once	TRBV27	TRBJ2-4	TRBD2	TGTGCCAGCAGCTCTAGCGGGAGGGCCCAAGGGATTCAGTACTTC	CASSSSGRAQGIQYF
once	TRBV7-8	TRBJ2-2	-	TGTGCCAGCAGCTTAGGGTCGGGTTACACCGGGGAGCTGTTTTTT	CASSLGSGYTGELFF
-	TRBV14	TRBJ1-2	TRBD1	TGTGCCAGCAGCCCCTACCGGACAGGGGGTATCGGCTACACCTTC	CASSPYRTGGIGYTF
-	TRBV7-9	TRBJ2-3	-	TGTGCCAGCAGCTCCCGACTGGCTTTGGGGGCAGATACGCAGTATTTT	CASSSRLALGADTQYF
-	TRBV19	TRBJ1-2	-	TGTGCCAGTAGTATCATCACGATTTTGGGGCTCCACTATGGCTACACCTTC	CASSIITILGLHYGYTF
-	TRBV7-2	TRBJ2-1	-	TGTGCCAGCAGCTCGGGGACCTACAATGAGCAGTTCTTC	CASSSGTYNEQFF
-	TRBV4-3	TRBJ1-3	-	TGCGCCAGCAGCCCGCGGACAGAGACCCCTGGAAACACCATATATTTT	CASSPRTETPGNTIYF
-	TRBV7-2	TRBJ1-5	-	TGTGCCAGCAGCTTCAAAGGCGGACAGCCCCAGCATTTT	CASSFKGGQPQHF
-	TRBV29-1	TRBJ2-5	-	TGCAGCGTTACATACTGGGAAGGAGAGACCCAGTACTTC	CSVTYWEGETQYF
-	TRBV30	TRBJ2-7	-	TGTGCCTGGGGAGAAGCTCGCTCAGGCTACGAGCAGTACTTC	CAWGEARSGYEQYF
-	TRBV6-5	TRBJ2-3	TRBD2	TGTGCCAGCAGTTACGTCCTAGCGGGAAGCACAGATACGCAGTATTTT	CASSYVLAGSTDTQYF
-	TRBV12-5	TRBJ2-3	-	TGTGCTAGTGCTCTGACAGCCGGGAGTGCGGATACGCAGTATTTT	CASALTAGSADTQYF
-	TRBV12-3/TRBV12-4	TRBJ2-4	-	TGTGCCAGCAGTTTAGGCAGGGCCTTCATTCAGTACTTC	CASSLGRAFIQYF
-	TRBV13	TRBJ1-1	-	TGTGCCAGCAGCTTCGTCGGGGCCAACACTGAAGCTTTCTTT	CASSFVGANTEAFF
-	TRBV28	TRBJ1-3	-	TGTGCCAGCGGCGAGGCGAGCTCTGGAAACACCATATATTTT	CASGEASSGNTIYF
-	TRBV18	TRBJ2-7	-	TGTGCCAGCTCAGCCCAAACCTACGAGCAGTACTTC	CASSAQTYEQYF
-	TRBV6-2/TRBV6-3	TRBJ2-5	-	TGTGCCAGCAGTTACTCGAGGACCAGGGAAAAAGAGACCCAGTACTTC	CASSYSRTREKETQYF
-	TRBV6-2/TRBV6-3	TRBJ2-7	-	TGTGCCAGCAGTTACGTAGGCAGGCCCGACTACGAGCAGTACTTC	CASSYVGRPDYEQYF